These T cell receptor beta chains were read from a single sample in a study of shared clonotypes between healthy human individuals. Measured with immunoSEQ multiplex PCR; TCRdb has only the in-frame clones, and not every one. This sample has some 800,000 clones, with approximately 92% found just once. What was sequenced was naive CD8+ T cells sorted from blood. The receptors shown here come from a man aged 25 to 40 in good health. Both conserved end residues are part of each CDR3. Each record gives: J gene, clone size, V gene, D gene, CDR3 DNA, CDR3 protein. D genes are given only for firm matches. Size values are once, few and many counts, or a class for expanded clones, and some rows have none.

>TRBJ1-1|.|TRBV15|.
TGTGCCACCAGCAGAGAAAGCGGTGGCACTGAAGCTTTCTTT
CATSRESGGTEAFF
>TRBJ2-7|.|TRBV28|.
TGTGCCAGCAGCCCCAAGAACTCCCCGTTGAGAAGTGAGCAGTACTTC
CASSPKNSPLRSEQYF
>TRBJ2-7|.|TRBV7-2|.
TGTGCCAGCAGCTTATCCGCGACAGGAGGCTACGAGCAGTACTTC
CASSLSATGGYEQYF
>TRBJ2-1|.|TRBV13|TRBD2
TGTGCCAGCAGCTGGAAAATGGGACTAGCGGACAATGAGCAGTTCTTC
CASSWKMGLADNEQFF
>TRBJ2-2|.|TRBV5-4|.
TGTGCCAGCAGGCAAGGGGGCACCGGGGAGCTGTTTTTT
CASRQGGTGELFF
>TRBJ2-7|.|TRBV28|.
TGTGCCAGCAGTTTTTATGGGGCTGCCTCCGAGCAGTACTTC
CASSFYGAASEQYF
>TRBJ1-4|.|TRBV9|.
TGTGCCAGCAGCGTGGCCGGGACCGAGAATGAAAAACTGTTTTTT
CASSVAGTENEKLFF
>TRBJ2-2|once|TRBV7-9|TRBD2
TGTGCCAGCATTTGGCGGGAGGCCGGGGAGCTGTTTTTT
CASIWREAGELFF
>TRBJ2-2|.|TRBV7-6|.
TGTGCCAGCAGCACCCACAGGGACTCGAACACCGGGGAGCTGTTTTTT
CASSTHRDSNTGELFF
>TRBJ2-1|.|TRBV19|.
TGTGCCAGTAGTAGGTTGGAGGCCTACAATGAGCAGTTCTTC
CASSRLEAYNEQFF
>TRBJ1-1|.|TRBV5-1|.
TGCGCCAGCAGCTTGGCCAGACAGCACACTGAAGCTTTCTTT
CASSLARQHTEAFF
>TRBJ1-5|.|TRBV7-8|TRBD1
TGTGCCAGCAGCTTAGACAGGGGTGGCAATCAGCCCCAGCATTTT
CASSLDRGGNQPQHF
>TRBJ2-5|.|TRBV6-1|.
TGTGCCAGCAGTGAATACTTCTCCGGGACCTCCAGCGGGGAGACCCAGTACTTC
CASSEYFSGTSSGETQYF
>TRBJ2-7|.|TRBV11-2|TRBD2
TGTGCCAGCAGCTTAGGCGGGAGCGGGCATAGCTACGAGCAGTACTTC
CASSLGGSGHSYEQYF